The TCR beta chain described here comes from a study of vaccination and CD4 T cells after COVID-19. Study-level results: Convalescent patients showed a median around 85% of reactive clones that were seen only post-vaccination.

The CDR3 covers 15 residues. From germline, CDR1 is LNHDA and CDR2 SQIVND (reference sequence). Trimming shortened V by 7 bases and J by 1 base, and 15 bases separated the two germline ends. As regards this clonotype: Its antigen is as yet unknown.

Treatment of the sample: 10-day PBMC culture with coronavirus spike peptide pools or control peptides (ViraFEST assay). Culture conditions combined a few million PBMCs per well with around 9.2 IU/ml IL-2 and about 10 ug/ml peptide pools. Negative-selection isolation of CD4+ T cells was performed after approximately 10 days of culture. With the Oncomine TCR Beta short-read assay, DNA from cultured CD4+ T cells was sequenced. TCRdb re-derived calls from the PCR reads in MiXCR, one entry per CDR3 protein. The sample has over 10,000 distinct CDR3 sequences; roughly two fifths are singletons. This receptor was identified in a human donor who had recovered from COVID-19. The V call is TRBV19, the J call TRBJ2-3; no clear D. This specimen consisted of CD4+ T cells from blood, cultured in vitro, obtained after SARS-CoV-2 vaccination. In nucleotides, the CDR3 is TGTGCCAGTAAGACGTACGGTGCTGGCACAGATACGCAGTATTTT. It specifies CASKTYGAGTDTQYF.